Listed below are T cell receptor beta chains from one sample, sequenced in a study of blood T cell repertoires in COVID-19. Assay: immunoSEQ multiplex PCR; the TCRdb copy retains only in-frame clones and omits some. This table holds 250,000 to 300,000 clones, 75% to 95% found once. Sequenced material: PBMCs or T cells enriched from blood (not recorded which). All receptors derive from a woman aged 25-40 years who had recovered from COVID-19. Each CDR3 is given with its conserved first and last residue. Each record gives: clone size, D gene, V gene, J gene, CDR3 protein, CDR3 DNA. The D gene is left open where the match is weak. Size values are once, few and many counts, or a class for expanded clones, and some rows have none.

clone_size: NA
d_call: TRBD2
v_call: TRBV3-1/TRBV3-2
j_call: TRBJ2-3
cdr3_aa: CASSQEGGSADTQYF
cdr3_nt: TGTGCCAGCAGCCAAGAGGGCGGGAGCGCCGATACGCAGTATTTT

clone_size: NA
d_call: NA
v_call: TRBV4-1
j_call: TRBJ1-5
cdr3_aa: CASSQARSNQPQHF
cdr3_nt: TGCGCCAGCAGCCAGGCCCGTAGCAATCAGCCCCAGCATTTT

clone_size: NA
d_call: TRBD1
v_call: TRBV5-8
j_call: TRBJ1-2
cdr3_aa: CASSFYSFDRVEYGYTF
cdr3_nt: TGTGCCAGCAGCTTCTACTCTTTCGACAGGGTGGAATATGGCTACACCTTC

clone_size: NA
d_call: NA
v_call: TRBV5-1
j_call: TRBJ1-6
cdr3_aa: CASSSRTANSPLHF
cdr3_nt: TGCGCCAGCAGCTCCCGGACAGCCAATTCACCCCTCCACTTT

clone_size: NA
d_call: TRBD2
v_call: TRBV6-5
j_call: TRBJ2-2
cdr3_aa: CASDRLATNTGELFF
cdr3_nt: TGTGCCAGCGATCGACTAGCGACTAACACCGGGGAGCTGTTTTTT

clone_size: NA
d_call: TRBD2
v_call: TRBV6-5
j_call: TRBJ2-3
cdr3_aa: CASRARLAGTDTQYF
cdr3_nt: TGTGCCAGCAGAGCAAGACTAGCGGGAACAGATACGCAGTATTTT

clone_size: NA
d_call: TRBD2
v_call: TRBV24-1
j_call: TRBJ2-2
cdr3_aa: CATSDGLGSGELFF
cdr3_nt: TGTGCCACCAGTGATGGACTAGGGTCCGGGGAGCTGTTTTTT

clone_size: NA
d_call: NA
v_call: TRBV3-1/TRBV3-2
j_call: TRBJ2-2
cdr3_aa: CASSQQSRDTGELFF
cdr3_nt: TGTGCCAGCAGCCAACAAAGCAGGGACACCGGGGAGCTGTTTTTT

clone_size: NA
d_call: NA
v_call: TRBV28
j_call: TRBJ1-5
cdr3_aa: CASSLTHSNQPQHF
cdr3_nt: TGTGCCAGCAGTTTGACACATAGCAATCAGCCCCAGCATTTT

clone_size: NA
d_call: NA
v_call: TRBV6-1
j_call: TRBJ2-2
cdr3_aa: CASSDRVATGELFF
cdr3_nt: TGTGCCAGCAGTGACAGGGTGGCCACCGGGGAGCTGTTTTTT

clone_size: NA
d_call: NA
v_call: TRBV6-4
j_call: TRBJ2-7
cdr3_aa: CASSDCTRSSAEQYF
cdr3_nt: TGTGCCAGCAGTGACTGCACTCGATCTAGCGCCGAGCAGTACTTC

clone_size: NA
d_call: NA
v_call: TRBV6-5
j_call: TRBJ2-7
cdr3_aa: CASSLGGRSYEQYF
cdr3_nt: TGTGCCAGCAGCCTGGGGGGGCGGTCCTACGAGCAGTACTTC

clone_size: NA
d_call: NA
v_call: TRBV2
j_call: TRBJ2-7
cdr3_aa: CASSPDNYEQYF
cdr3_nt: TGTGCCAGCAGTCCCGACAACTACGAGCAGTACTTC

clone_size: NA
d_call: NA
v_call: TRBV5-4
j_call: TRBJ2-1
cdr3_aa: CASSLGLGSGPRRDEQFF
cdr3_nt: TGTGCCAGCAGCTTGGGCCTTGGGAGCGGCCCCCGGCGGGATGAGCAGTTCTTC

clone_size: once
d_call: TRBD1
v_call: TRBV7-3
j_call: TRBJ2-7
cdr3_aa: CASSYFRDRPLYEQYF
cdr3_nt: TGTGCCAGCAGCTATTTCCGGGACAGGCCCCTCTACGAGCAGTACTTC

clone_size: NA
d_call: TRBD2
v_call: TRBV24-1
j_call: TRBJ2-2
cdr3_aa: CATSDFIWPGGTGELFF
cdr3_nt: TGTGCCACCAGTGATTTCATCTGGCCCGGGGGGACCGGGGAGCTGTTTTTT

clone_size: NA
d_call: TRBD1
v_call: TRBV10-3
j_call: TRBJ1-1
cdr3_aa: CAISESRGQGMNTEAFF
cdr3_nt: TGTGCCATCAGTGAGTCGAGGGGACAGGGGATGAACACTGAAGCTTTCTTT

clone_size: NA
d_call: TRBD2
v_call: TRBV28
j_call: TRBJ2-7
cdr3_aa: CASSLDGGSLPYEQYF
cdr3_nt: TGTGCCAGCAGTTTAGATGGCGGGAGCCTTCCCTACGAGCAGTACTTC

clone_size: NA
d_call: TRBD2
v_call: TRBV28
j_call: TRBJ2-5
cdr3_aa: CASRGLAGGSYQETQYF
cdr3_nt: TGTGCCAGCCGGGGACTAGCGGGAGGGTCGTACCAAGAGACCCAGTACTTC

clone_size: once
d_call: TRBD1
v_call: TRBV18
j_call: TRBJ1-4
cdr3_aa: CASSSGQLGGGEKLFF
cdr3_nt: TGTGCCAGCTCATCGGGACAGCTGGGAGGTGGTGAAAAACTGTTTTTT

clone_size: NA
d_call: TRBD1
v_call: TRBV19
j_call: TRBJ2-3
cdr3_aa: CASTSHRGLTDTQYF
cdr3_nt: TGTGCCAGTACCAGCCACAGGGGGCTGACAGATACGCAGTATTTT

clone_size: NA
d_call: NA
v_call: TRBV19
j_call: TRBJ2-2
cdr3_aa: CASNNMGGPNTGELFF
cdr3_nt: TGTGCCAGTAACAATATGGGGGGGCCGAACACCGGGGAGCTGTTTTTT

clone_size: NA
d_call: NA
v_call: TRBV4-2
j_call: TRBJ2-7
cdr3_aa: CASSQEEDRGYEQYF
cdr3_nt: TGTGCCAGCAGCCAAGAAGAGGACAGAGGCTACGAGCAGTACTTC

clone_size: NA
d_call: TRBD1
v_call: TRBV4-3
j_call: TRBJ2-3
cdr3_aa: CASSQAPTGFSTDTQYF
cdr3_nt: TGCGCCAGCAGCCAAGCCCCGACAGGGTTTAGCACAGATACGCAGTATTTT